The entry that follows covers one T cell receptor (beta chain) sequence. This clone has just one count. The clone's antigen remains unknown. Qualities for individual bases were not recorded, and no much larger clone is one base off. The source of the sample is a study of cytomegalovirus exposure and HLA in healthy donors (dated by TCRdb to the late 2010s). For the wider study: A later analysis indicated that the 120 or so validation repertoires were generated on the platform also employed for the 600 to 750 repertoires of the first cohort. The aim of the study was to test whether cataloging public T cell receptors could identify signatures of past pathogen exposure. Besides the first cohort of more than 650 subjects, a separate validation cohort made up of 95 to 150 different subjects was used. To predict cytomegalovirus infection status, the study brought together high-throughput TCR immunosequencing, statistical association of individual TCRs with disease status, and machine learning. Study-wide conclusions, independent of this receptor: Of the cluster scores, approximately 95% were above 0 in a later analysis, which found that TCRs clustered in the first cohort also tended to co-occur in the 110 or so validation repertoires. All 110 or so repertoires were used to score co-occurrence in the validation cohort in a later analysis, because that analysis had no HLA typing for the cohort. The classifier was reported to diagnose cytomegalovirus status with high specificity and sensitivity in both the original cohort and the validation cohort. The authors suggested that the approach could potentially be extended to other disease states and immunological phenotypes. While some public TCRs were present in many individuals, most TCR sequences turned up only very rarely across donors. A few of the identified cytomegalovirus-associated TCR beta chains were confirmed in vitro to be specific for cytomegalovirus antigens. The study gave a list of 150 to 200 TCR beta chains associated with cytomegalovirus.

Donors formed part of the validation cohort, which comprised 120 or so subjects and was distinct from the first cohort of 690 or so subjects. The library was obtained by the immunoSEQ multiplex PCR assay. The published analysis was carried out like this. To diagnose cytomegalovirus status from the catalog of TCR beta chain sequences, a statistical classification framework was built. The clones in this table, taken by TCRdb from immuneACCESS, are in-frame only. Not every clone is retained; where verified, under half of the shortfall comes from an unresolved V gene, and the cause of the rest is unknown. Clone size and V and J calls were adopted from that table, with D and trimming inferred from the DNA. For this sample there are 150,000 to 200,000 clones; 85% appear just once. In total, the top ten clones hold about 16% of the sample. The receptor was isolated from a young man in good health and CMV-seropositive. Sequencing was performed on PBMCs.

The CDR3 corresponds to CASSPTWTSGRGEQFF. The bases are TGTGCCAGCAGCCCCACTTGGACTAGCGGAAGGGGGGAGCAGTTCTTC. The chain couples TRBV5-4 to TRBJ2-1; the junction holds 10 bases that match TRBD2. V lost 4 bases and J lost 10 bases, and the count of bases not matched to a germline gene is 14. For CDR1 and CDR2, the germline V gene (reference sequence) lists SGHNT and YYREEE. There are 16 amino acids in the CDR3, from cysteine to phenylalanine inclusive. CDR3 DNA only is kept here, 48 bases in frame from base 1.